The subject of this entry is one TCR beta chain. The data belong to a study of CD8 T cells in Susac syndrome. Random-hexamer reverse transcription was applied to about 0.5 to 1 ug RNA. Multiplex PCR with immunoSEQ amplified the TCR beta CDR3 across 54 Vbeta and 13 Jbeta. TCRdb re-called the immunoSEQ multiplex PCR reads with MiXCR, one entry per CDR3 protein. The sample includes 100,000 to 150,000 distinct CDR3 sequences, around 94% of them seen just once. While serving as controls, healthy donors were matched for age and sex. CD8+ and CD4+ T cells were negatively isolated; TEMRA cells were FACS-enriched. Germline CDR1 SGHRS, CDR2 YFSETQ. Trimming stripped 0 bases from V and 1 base from J, with 8 bases between. The CDR3 has 15 amino acids.

Sequenced input: CD4+ T cells from PBMCs. The genes are TRBV5-1 and TRBJ2-1; TRBD2 might be the D (5 bases). This clonotype originated in a human donor in good health. DNA for the CDR3: TGCGCCAGCAGCTTGGAACTAGAGTCCTACAATGAGCAGTTCTTC. It encodes CASSLELESYNEQFF.